This T cell receptor (beta chain) appears in the sequencing data of a study of blood T cell repertoires in COVID-19. Overall study context: There were acute and convalescent COVID-19 samples, and they came from the United States, Italy and Spain. PBMCs, B-cell-depleted T cells, or T cells were the source of the cDNA or gDNA that made up the material.

The CDR3 spans 15 residues. V gave up 7 bases and J gave up 2 bases; unmatched junction bases: 7. The germline V gene has CDR1 MNHEY and CDR2 SVGAGI. In the original processing: Amplification of reference gene primers provided the estimated nucleated cell counts. Assay used: immunoSEQ multiplex PCR; TCRdb lists only in-frame clones, some missing. Clone size and the V and J calls come from that table; the DNA yielded D and trimming. The repertoire holds about 260,000 clones, with about 88% as singletons. Material for sequencing was peripheral blood. The chain has TRBV6-5 and TRBJ2-2, with 7 bases identical to TRBD1. The TCR originated in a man aged 60 to 75 who had recovered from COVID-19. The CDR3 sequence is CASKTRDSNTGELFF. CDR3 sequence (DNA): TGTGCCAGCAAAACCCGGGACAGCAACACCGGGGAGCTGTTTTTT.